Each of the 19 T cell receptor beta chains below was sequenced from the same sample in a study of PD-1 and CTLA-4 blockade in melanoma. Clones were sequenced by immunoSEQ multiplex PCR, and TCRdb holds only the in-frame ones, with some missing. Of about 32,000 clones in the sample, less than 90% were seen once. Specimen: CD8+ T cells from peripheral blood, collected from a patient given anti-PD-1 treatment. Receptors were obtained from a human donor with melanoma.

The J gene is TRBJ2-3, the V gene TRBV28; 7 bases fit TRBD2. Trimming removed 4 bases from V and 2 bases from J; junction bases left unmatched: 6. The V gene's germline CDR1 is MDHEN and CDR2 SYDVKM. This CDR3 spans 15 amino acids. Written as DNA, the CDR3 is TGTGCCAGCAGTTGGCCCCGGGGGGTCACAGATACGCAGTATTTT. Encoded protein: CASSWPRGVTDTQYF.

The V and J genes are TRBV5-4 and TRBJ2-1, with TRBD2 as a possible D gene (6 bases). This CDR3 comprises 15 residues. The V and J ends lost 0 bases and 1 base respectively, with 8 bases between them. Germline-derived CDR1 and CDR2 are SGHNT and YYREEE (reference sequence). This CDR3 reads CASSLVAGSYNEQFF. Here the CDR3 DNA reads TGTGCCAGCAGCTTGGTGGCGGGGTCCTACAATGAGCAGTTCTTC. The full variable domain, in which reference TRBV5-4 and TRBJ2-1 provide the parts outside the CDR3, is ETGVTQSPTHLIKTRGQQVTLRCSSQSGHNTVSWYQQALGQGPQFIFQYYREEENGRGNFPPRFSGLQFPNYSSELNVNALELDDSALYLCASSLVAGSYNEQFFGPGTRLTVL.

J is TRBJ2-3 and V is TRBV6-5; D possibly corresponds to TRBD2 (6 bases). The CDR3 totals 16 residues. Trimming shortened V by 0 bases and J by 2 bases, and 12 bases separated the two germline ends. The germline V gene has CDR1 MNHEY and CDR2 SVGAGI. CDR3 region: CASSYSLTGDTDTQYF. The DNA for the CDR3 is TGTGCCAGCAGTTACTCCTTGACGGGGGACACAGATACGCAGTATTTT.

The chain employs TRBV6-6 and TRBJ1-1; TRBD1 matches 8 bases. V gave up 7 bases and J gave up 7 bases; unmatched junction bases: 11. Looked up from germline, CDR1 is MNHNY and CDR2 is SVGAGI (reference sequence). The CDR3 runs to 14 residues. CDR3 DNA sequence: TGTGCCAGCACCCTCCGGACAGGGTCGGTTGAAGCTTTCTTT. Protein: CASTLRTGSVEAFF.

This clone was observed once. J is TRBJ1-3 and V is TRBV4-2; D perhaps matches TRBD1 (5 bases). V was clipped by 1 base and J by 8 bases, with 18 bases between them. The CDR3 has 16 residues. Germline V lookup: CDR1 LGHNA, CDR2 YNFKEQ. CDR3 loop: CASSQAWGGTGDTIYF. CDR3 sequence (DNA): TGTGCCAGCAGCCAAGCTTGGGGAGGGACCGGGGACACCATATATTTT.

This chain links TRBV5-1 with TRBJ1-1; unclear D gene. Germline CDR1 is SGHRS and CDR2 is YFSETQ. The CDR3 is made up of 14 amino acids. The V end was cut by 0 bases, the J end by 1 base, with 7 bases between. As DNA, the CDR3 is TGCGCCAGCAGCTTGGGTGAAGAGAACACTGAAGCTTTCTTT. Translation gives CASSLGEENTEAFF.

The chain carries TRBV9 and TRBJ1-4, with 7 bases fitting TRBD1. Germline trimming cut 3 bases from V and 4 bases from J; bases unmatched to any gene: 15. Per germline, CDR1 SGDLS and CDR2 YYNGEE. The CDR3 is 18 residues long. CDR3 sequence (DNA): TGTGCCAGCAGCGGGGACCAGACAGGGTTCCTGGGTAATGAAAAACTGTTTTTT. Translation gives CASSGDQTGFLGNEKLFF.

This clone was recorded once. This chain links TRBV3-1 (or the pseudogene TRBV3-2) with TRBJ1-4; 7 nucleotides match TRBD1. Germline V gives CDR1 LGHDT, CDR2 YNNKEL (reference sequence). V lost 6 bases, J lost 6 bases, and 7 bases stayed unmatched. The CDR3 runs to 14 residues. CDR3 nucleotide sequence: TGTGCCAGCAGTCGGGACAGTGGCGATGAAAAACTGTTTTTT. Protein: CASSRDSGDEKLFF.

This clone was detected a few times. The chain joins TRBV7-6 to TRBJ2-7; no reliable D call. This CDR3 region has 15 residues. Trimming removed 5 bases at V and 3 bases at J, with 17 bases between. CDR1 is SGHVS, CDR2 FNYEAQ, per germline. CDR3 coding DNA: TGTGCCAGCAGCGCCTCTGCCGGGCTCTACTACGAGCAGTACTTC. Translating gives CASSASAGLYYEQYF.

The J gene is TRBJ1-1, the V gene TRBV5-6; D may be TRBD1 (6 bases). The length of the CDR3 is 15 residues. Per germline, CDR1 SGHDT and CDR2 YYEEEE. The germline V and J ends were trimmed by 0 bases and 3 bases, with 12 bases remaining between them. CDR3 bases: TGTGCCAGCAGCTTGGAGGCAGGGGAATACACTGAAGCTTTCTTT. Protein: CASSLEAGEYTEAFF.

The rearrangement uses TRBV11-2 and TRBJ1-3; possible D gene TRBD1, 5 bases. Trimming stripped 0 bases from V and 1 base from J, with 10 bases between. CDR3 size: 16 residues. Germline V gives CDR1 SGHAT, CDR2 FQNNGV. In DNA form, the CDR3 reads TGTGCCAGCAGCTTAGAGGGGGGGAGATCTGGAAACACCATATATTTT. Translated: CASSLEGGRSGNTIYF.

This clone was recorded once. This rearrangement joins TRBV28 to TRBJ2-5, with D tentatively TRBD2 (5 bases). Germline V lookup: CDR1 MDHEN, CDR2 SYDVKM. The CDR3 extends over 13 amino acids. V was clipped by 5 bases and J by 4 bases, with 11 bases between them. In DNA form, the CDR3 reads TGTGCCAGCAGTCCCGGAGGCCCAGAGACCCAGTACTTC. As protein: CASSPGGPETQYF.

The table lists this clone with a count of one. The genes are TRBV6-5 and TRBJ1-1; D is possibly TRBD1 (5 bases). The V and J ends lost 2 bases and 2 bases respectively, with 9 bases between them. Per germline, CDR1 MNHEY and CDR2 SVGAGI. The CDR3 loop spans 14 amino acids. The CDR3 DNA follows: TGTGCCAGCAGTTACGCGGGACTTAACACTGAAGCTTTCTTT. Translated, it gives CASSYAGLNTEAFF.

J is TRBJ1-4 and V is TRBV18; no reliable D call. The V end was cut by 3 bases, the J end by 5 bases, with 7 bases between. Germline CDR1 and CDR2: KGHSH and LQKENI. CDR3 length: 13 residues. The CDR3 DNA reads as TGTGCCAGCTCACCCGGAGGGAATGAAAAACTGTTTTTT. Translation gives CASSPGGNEKLFF. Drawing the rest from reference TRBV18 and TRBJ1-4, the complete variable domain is NAGVMQNPRHLVRRRGQEARLRCSPMKGHSHVYWYRQLPEEGLKFMVYLQKENIIDESGMPKERFSAEFPKEGPSILRIQQVVRGDSAAYFCASSPGGNEKLFFGSGTQLSVL.

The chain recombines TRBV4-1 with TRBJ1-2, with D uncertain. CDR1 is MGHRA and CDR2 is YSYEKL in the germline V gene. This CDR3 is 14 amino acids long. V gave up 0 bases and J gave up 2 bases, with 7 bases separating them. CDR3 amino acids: CASSQEVGNYGYTF. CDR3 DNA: TGCGCCAGCAGCCAAGAAGTGGGGAACTATGGCTACACCTTC.

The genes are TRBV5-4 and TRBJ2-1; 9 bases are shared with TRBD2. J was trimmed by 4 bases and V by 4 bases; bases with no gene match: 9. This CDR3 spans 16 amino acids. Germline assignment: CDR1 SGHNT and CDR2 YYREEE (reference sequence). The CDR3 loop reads CASSPRASGEYNEQFF. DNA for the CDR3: TGTGCCAGCAGCCCCCGTGCTAGCGGGGAGTACAATGAGCAGTTCTTC.

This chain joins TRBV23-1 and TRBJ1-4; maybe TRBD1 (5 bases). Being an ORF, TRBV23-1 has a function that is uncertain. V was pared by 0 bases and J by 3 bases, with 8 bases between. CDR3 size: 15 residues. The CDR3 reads CASSQSPGPNEKLFF. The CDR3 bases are TGCGCCAGCAGTCAATCTCCGGGGCCTAATGAAAAACTGTTTTTT.

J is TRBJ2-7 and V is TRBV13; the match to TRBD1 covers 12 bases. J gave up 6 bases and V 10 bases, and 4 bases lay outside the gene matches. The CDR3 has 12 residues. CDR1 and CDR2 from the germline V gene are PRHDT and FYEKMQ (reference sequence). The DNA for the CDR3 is TGTGCCACCGGGACAGGGGGCCTCGAGCAGTACTTC. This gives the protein CATGTGGLEQYF.

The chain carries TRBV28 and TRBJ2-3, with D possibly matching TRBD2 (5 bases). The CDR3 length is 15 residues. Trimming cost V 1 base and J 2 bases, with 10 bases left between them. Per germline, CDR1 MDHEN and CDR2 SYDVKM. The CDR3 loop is CASSLYEGNTDTQYF. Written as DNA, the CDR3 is TGTGCCAGCAGTTTATATGAGGGAAACACAGATACGCAGTATTTT. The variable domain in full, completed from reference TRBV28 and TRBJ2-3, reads DVKVTQSSRYLVKRTGEKVFLECVQDMDHENMFWYRQDPGLGLRLIYFSYDVKMKEKGDIPEGYSVSREKKERFSLILESASTNQTSMYLCASSLYEGNTDTQYFGPGTRLTVL.